This T cell receptor beta chain emerged from a study of lymphopenia after photon versus proton radiotherapy. Study findings and constraints: Relative stability marked proton patients; photon patients lost diversity and naive cells. Post-nadir diversity loss with photons came from oligoclonal expansion, particularly CD8+ Temra cells.

Profiling relied on immunoSEQ multiplex PCR, and the TCRdb table lists in-frame clones only, not all of them. The sample holds about 40,000 clones, around four fifths seen once. Concerning this clone: Its antigen is unidentified.

V lost 1 base and J 0 bases, leaving 10 bases between the germline ends. The CDR3 is 16 amino acids. Germline lookup yields CDR1 MGHRA and CDR2 YSYEKL. The chain employs TRBV4-1 and TRBJ1-5; D is unresolved. The TCR sequence derives from a woman between 65 and 79 years old with pancreatic cancer. The sequenced sample was peripheral blood, obtained from a patient treated with proton-based radiotherapy. CDR3 sequence: CASSQGQHYSNQPQHF. The CDR3 region has the DNA TGCGCCAGCAGCCAAGGGCAGCACTATAGCAATCAGCCCCAGCATTTT.